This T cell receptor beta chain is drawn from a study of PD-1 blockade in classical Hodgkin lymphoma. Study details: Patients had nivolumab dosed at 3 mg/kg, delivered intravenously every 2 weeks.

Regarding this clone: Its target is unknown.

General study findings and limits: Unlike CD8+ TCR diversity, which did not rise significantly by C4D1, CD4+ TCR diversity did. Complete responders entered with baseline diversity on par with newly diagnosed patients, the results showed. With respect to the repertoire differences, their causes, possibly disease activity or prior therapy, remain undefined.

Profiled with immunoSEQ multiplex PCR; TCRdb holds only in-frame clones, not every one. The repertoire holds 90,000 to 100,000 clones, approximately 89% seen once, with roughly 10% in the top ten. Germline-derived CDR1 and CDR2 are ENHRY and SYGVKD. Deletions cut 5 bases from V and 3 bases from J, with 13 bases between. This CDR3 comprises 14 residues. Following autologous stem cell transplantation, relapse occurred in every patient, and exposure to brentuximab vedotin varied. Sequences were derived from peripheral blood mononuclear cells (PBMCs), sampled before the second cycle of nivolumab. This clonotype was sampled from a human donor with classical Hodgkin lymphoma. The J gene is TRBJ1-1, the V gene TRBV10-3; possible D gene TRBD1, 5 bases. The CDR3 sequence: CAISTPGVDTEAFF. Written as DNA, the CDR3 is TGTGCCATCAGTACTCCGGGGGTCGACACTGAAGCTTTCTTT.